These 16 T cell receptor beta chains were sequenced from one sample in a study of blood T cell repertoires in COVID-19. The protocol was immunoSEQ multiplex PCR, while the TCRdb copy is restricted to in-frame clones and leaves out a portion. The repertoire holds some 670,000 clones, with 85% to 90% as singletons. Material: peripheral blood. The receptors stem from a woman aged 18 to 35 with acute or convalescent COVID-19.

The chain links TRBV7-3 to TRBJ2-3, with D uncertain. Germline CDR1 SGHTA, CDR2 FQGTGA. V lost 3 bases, J lost 0 bases, and 10 bases lay in between. The CDR3 runs to 15 residues. The DNA for the CDR3 is TGTGCCAGCAGCTTGAGTCGCGCTAGCACAGATACGCAGTATTTT. Its protein product is CASSLSRASTDTQYF.

The rearrangement links TRBV24-1 to TRBJ2-3; D call uncertain. Looked up from germline, CDR1 is KGHDR and CDR2 is SFDVKD. CDR3 size: 11 residues. V gave up 7 bases and J gave up 5 bases, with 6 bases separating them. The CDR3 sequence is CATRSGDTQYF. The CDR3 DNA reads as TGTGCCACCAGGTCCGGAGATACGCAGTATTTT.

The chain links TRBV30 to TRBJ1-2; D might be TRBD1 (6 bases). Germline loops: CDR1 GTSNPN, CDR2 SVGIG (reference sequence). The CDR3 sequence is 12 residues long. Trimming stripped 4 bases from V and 5 bases from J, with 11 bases between. This chain's CDR3 is CAWKYREYGYTF. The CDR3 DNA sequence: TGTGCCTGGAAATACAGGGAGTATGGCTACACCTTC. The entire variable domain, with the rest obtained from reference TRBV30 and TRBJ1-2, is as follows: SQTIHQWPATLVQPVGSPLSLECTVEGTSNPNLYWYRQAAGRGLQLLFYSVGIGQISSEVPQNLSASRPQDRQFILSSKKLLLSDSGFYLCAWKYREYGYTFGSGTRLTVV.

The V call is TRBV7-9, the J call TRBJ1-5, with D possibly TRBD1 on 6 matching bases. V was cut by 4 bases and J by 5 bases, with 12 bases left in between. CDR3 size: 14 residues. The V gene's germline CDR1 is SEHNR and CDR2 FQNEAQ (reference sequence). The CDR3 sequence: CASSSQGWDQPQHF. For the CDR3, the DNA is TGTGCCAGCAGCTCACAGGGTTGGGATCAGCCCCAGCATTTT.

The chain joins TRBV2 to TRBJ1-5, with D perhaps matching TRBD1 (6 bases). The CDR3 is 17 residues long. The germline gives CDR1 SNHLY, CDR2 FYNNEI. The V end was cut by 4 bases, the J end by 0 bases, with 16 bases between. For the CDR3, the DNA is TGTGCCAGCAGTGTATCCCTTGGGGGGGCTAGCAATCAGCCCCAGCATTTT. It is translated as CASSVSLGGASNQPQHF.

The genes are TRBV19 and TRBJ1-1; 7 bases are shared with TRBD1. After removal of 4 bases from V and 4 bases from J, the junction contained 9 bases not matched to a gene. From germline, CDR1 is LNHDA and CDR2 SQIVND (reference sequence). There are 15 residues in the CDR3. Here the CDR3 reads CASSTYRGVSTEAFF. CDR3 nucleotides: TGTGCCAGTAGTACCTACAGGGGCGTGAGCACTGAAGCTTTCTTT.

The chain joins TRBV6-2 or TRBV6-3 to TRBJ2-2; the match to TRBD2 covers 7 bases. The CDR3 has 15 residues. Germline CDR1 reads MNHEY; CDR2 reads SVGEGT. Losses at the gene ends were 2 bases for V and 5 bases for J; bases not matched to a gene: 5. Here the CDR3 reads CASSYRGGVTGELFF. In DNA, the CDR3 is TGTGCCAGCAGTTACCGCGGGGGTGTTACCGGGGAGCTGTTTTTT.

This sequence joins TRBV3-1 (or the pseudogene TRBV3-2) and TRBJ2-7, with 12 bases that match TRBD2. The CDR3 has 18 amino acids. V lost 0 bases to trimming and J lost 1 base; unmatched junction nucleotides: 7. Looked up from germline, CDR1 is LGHDT and CDR2 is YNNKEL (reference sequence). The CDR3 reads CASSQDRGGLAGSYEQYF. Written as DNA, the CDR3 is TGTGCCAGCAGCCAAGATCGGGGGGGACTAGCGGGTTCCTACGAGCAGTACTTC.

The rearrangement uses TRBV6-5 and TRBJ2-7; 7 bases are shared with TRBD1. The germline V gene encodes CDR1 MNHEY and CDR2 SVGAGI. The CDR3 has 14 residues. V trimming: 2 bases; J trimming: 5 bases; junction bases outside the gene matches: 6. The CDR3 bases are TGTGCCAGCAGTTACAGACAGGGCCCGGACGAGCAGTACTTC. This gives the protein CASSYRQGPDEQYF.

Here the CDR3 DNA reads TGTGCCAGTAGTATCAGAGCCGGGGGTCAGCCCCAGCATTTT. Its translation is CASSIRAGGQPQHF. The rearrangement joins TRBV19 to TRBJ1-5; a weak D match, TRBD1 (5 bases). CDR1 is LNHDA and CDR2 is SQIVND in the germline V gene (reference sequence). Deletions cut 3 bases from V and 6 bases from J, with 12 bases between. The CDR3 runs to 14 residues.

The chain uses TRBV28 and TRBJ1-1; no clear D. The CDR3 totals 13 residues. The V end lost 7 bases, the J end lost 2 bases, and 11 bases lay between the germline ends. Germline V gives CDR1 MDHEN, CDR2 SYDVKM. This chain's CDR3 is CASTRSGNTEAFF. DNA of the CDR3: TGTGCCAGCACCCGCTCGGGTAACACTGAAGCTTTCTTT.

This clone came up a few times. This rearrangement joins TRBV30 to TRBJ1-5; the match to TRBD1 covers 9 bases. The CDR3 consists of 14 residues. J was trimmed by 5 bases and V by 5 bases; bases with no gene match: 7. Germline CDR1 is GTSNPN and CDR2 is SVGIG (reference sequence). CDR3 protein: CAWANGQGYQPQHF. The CDR3 bases are TGTGCCTGGGCTAACGGACAGGGGTATCAGCCCCAGCATTTT. The entire variable domain, with the rest obtained from reference TRBV30 and TRBJ1-5, is as follows: SQTIHQWPATLVQPVGSPLSLECTVEGTSNPNLYWYRQAAGRGLQLLFYSVGIGQISSEVPQNLSASRPQDRQFILSSKKLLLSDSGFYLCAWANGQGYQPQHFGDGTRLSIL.

This clone was counted between two and nine times. The CDR3 sequence is CASRTGGYSNQPQHF. As DNA, the CDR3 is TGTGCCAGCAGAACAGGGGGGTATAGCAATCAGCCCCAGCATTTT. This rearrangement joins TRBV28 to TRBJ1-5; TRBD1 matches at 8 bases. Germline CDR1 reads MDHEN; CDR2 reads SYDVKM. The junction had 4 bases not matched to a gene; V was cut back by 6 bases and J by 0 bases. The CDR3 has 15 amino acids.

In its sample, this clone was seen once. The V and J genes are TRBV27 and TRBJ2-7; D is possibly TRBD2 (6 bases). The V gene's germline CDR1 is MNHEY and CDR2 SMNVEV (reference sequence). The CDR3 has 14 amino acids. With 5 bases removed from V and 6 bases from J, the gap between germline ends came to 17 bases. CDR3 sequence reads: CASSTRLELPEQYF. Here the CDR3 DNA reads TGTGCCAGCAGTACCCGACTAGAGTTGCCCGAGCAGTACTTC.

V is TRBV2 and J is TRBJ1-5; 8 nucleotides match TRBD1. V lost 5 bases and J lost 6; bases outside the gene matches: 6. The CDR3 is 14 amino acids. Germline V lookup: CDR1 SNHLY, CDR2 FYNNEI. The CDR3 loop reads CASSPDRAVQPQHF. CDR3 DNA sequence: TGTGCCAGCAGTCCGGACAGGGCTGTTCAGCCCCAGCATTTT.

The chain carries TRBV12-3 or TRBV12-4 and TRBJ1-2; tentatively, D is TRBD1 (6 bases). The V and J ends lost 7 bases and 3 bases respectively, with 9 bases between them. The CDR3 spans 12 residues. The CDR3 nucleotides are TGTGCCAGCAATAACAGGGACTATGGCTACACCTTC. Residues: CASNNRDYGYTF.